One sample yielded the 26 T cell receptor beta chains listed below, sequenced in a study of blood T cell repertoires in COVID-19. Sequencing was performed with immunoSEQ multiplex PCR; in TCRdb, only in-frame clones are kept and a portion is missing. The table has 310,000 or so clones, roughly 91% seen once. The specimen was peripheral blood. These receptors originate from a man between 50 and 59 years old with active or convalescent COVID-19.

The chain couples TRBV7-9 to TRBJ2-5; 8 nucleotides align to TRBD2. The CDR3 is 14 residues long. Germline CDR1 SEHNR, CDR2 FQNEAQ (reference sequence). With 6 bases clipped from V and 3 bases from J, the junction kept 6 bases outside the gene matches. CDR3 residues: CASRLTSGKETQYF. CDR3 bases: TGTGCCAGCAGACTTACTAGCGGAAAAGAGACCCAGTACTTC.

The chain uses TRBV2 and TRBJ2-2, with 9 bases matching TRBD1. This CDR3 is 15 amino acids long. Germline V gives CDR1 SNHLY, CDR2 FYNNEI. Trimming removed 8 bases from V and 3 bases from J; junction bases left unmatched: 7. The CDR3 bases are TGTGCCAGCCTCTCCGGGACAGGGTACACCGGGGAGCTGTTTTTT. Amino acids: CASLSGTGYTGELFF.

This chain links TRBV28 with TRBJ1-5; D perhaps matches TRBD1 (6 bases). Germline V lookup: CDR1 MDHEN, CDR2 SYDVKM. The CDR3 length is 13 residues. V lost 9 bases, J lost 6 bases, and 15 bases lay in between. The CDR3 protein is CASLTGITQPQHF. CDR3 nucleotide sequence: TGTGCCAGTTTAACAGGGATCACTCAGCCCCAGCATTTT.

The rearrangement links TRBV19 to TRBJ1-1; D possibly corresponds to TRBD1 (5 bases). V was pared by 7 bases and J by 1 base, with 10 bases between. The CDR3 runs to 13 residues. Germline CDR1 and CDR2: LNHDA and SQIVND (reference sequence). The CDR3 DNA reads TGTGCCAGTAATAGGAGGGGGAACACTGAAGCTTTCTTT. Encoded protein: CASNRRGNTEAFF. The whole variable domain, filled in from reference TRBV19 and TRBJ1-1, reads DGGITQSPKYLFRKEGQNVTLSCEQNLNHDAMYWYRQDPGQGLRLIYYSQIVNDFQKGDIAEGYSVSREKKESFPLTVTSAQKNPTAFYLCASNRRGNTEAFFGQGTRLTVV.

In this sample, this clone turned up a few times. This chain connects TRBV10-3 to TRBJ1-6; tentatively, D is TRBD1 (6 bases). Trimming left V 4 bases short and J 5 bases short, with 9 bases between. Germline V gene sequence: CDR1 ENHRY, CDR2 SYGVKD. The CDR3 length is 14 residues. The CDR3: CAISVQGHNSPLHF. The CDR3 coding sequence is TGTGCCATCAGTGTACAGGGTCATAATTCACCCCTCCACTTT.

The table lists this clone with a few counts. The chain couples TRBV2 to TRBJ2-7, with D possibly being TRBD1 (5 bases). Germline V gene lookup returns CDR1 SNHLY and CDR2 FYNNEI. V lost 5 bases to trimming and J lost 6 bases, with 17 bases between them. This CDR3 is 14 amino acids long. The CDR3 region is CASSFETQASEQYF. CDR3 bases: TGTGCCAGCAGTTTTGAGACACAGGCGAGCGAGCAGTACTTC.

The J gene is TRBJ1-6, the V gene TRBV6-5; TRBD1 is a possible D gene (6 bases). CDR1 and CDR2 (germline): MNHEY, SVGAGI. Trimming shortened V by 7 bases and J by 8 bases, and 15 bases separated the two germline ends. CDR3 size: 14 residues. The chain's CDR3 is CASTRRGGDSPLHF. CDR3 in DNA: TGTGCCAGCACCCGAAGGGGGGGCGATTCACCCCTCCACTTT.

J is TRBJ1-2 and V is TRBV18, with D unresolved. Between the trimmed V and J ends, which lost 2 bases and 3 bases, there was a span of 10 bases. The CDR3 is 14 amino acids. The germline V gene has CDR1 KGHSH and CDR2 LQKENI. This CDR3 is CASSPKREDYGYTF. In nucleotides, the CDR3 is TGTGCCAGCTCACCAAAGCGAGAGGACTATGGCTACACCTTC. The full variable domain, in which reference TRBV18 and TRBJ1-2 provide the parts outside the CDR3, is NAGVMQNPRHLVRRRGQEARLRCSPMKGHSHVYWYRQLPEEGLKFMVYLQKENIIDESGMPKERFSAEFPKEGPSILRIQQVVRGDSAAYFCASSPKREDYGYTFGSGTRLTVV.

The DNA for the CDR3 is TGTGCCAGCGGGACTTCCAGGGGGCGCGAGCAGTACTTC. Translated: CASGTSRGREQYF. This chain links TRBV11-2 with TRBJ2-7; 8 positions agree with TRBD1. The trim removed 8 bases at V and 6 bases at J, leaving 9 bases unmatched. Germline-derived CDR1 and CDR2 are SGHAT and FQNNGV. This CDR3 region has 13 residues.

The rearrangement joins TRBV30 to TRBJ2-3; possibly TRBD2 for D (5 bases). With 4 bases removed from V and 5 bases from J, the gap between germline ends came to 7 bases. Per germline, CDR1 GTSNPN and CDR2 SVGIG (reference sequence). The CDR3 spans 11 residues. The CDR3, as DNA: TGTGCCTGGAAAAGCGGAGATACGCAGTATTTT. It encodes CAWKSGDTQYF.

The chain couples TRBV24-1 to TRBJ2-5, with 7 positions matching TRBD1. V lost 0 bases to trimming and J lost 2 bases; unmatched junction nucleotides: 2. The CDR3 contains 15 residues. Germline V CDR1 and CDR2: KGHDR, SFDVKD. The CDR3 bases are TGTGCCACCAGTGATTTGGGGACAGCACAAGAGACCCAGTACTTC. It encodes CATSDLGTAQETQYF.

This chain uses TRBV5-1 with TRBJ2-1; perhaps TRBD2 as D (6 bases). The CDR3 sequence is 15 residues long. Germline CDR1 is SGHRS and CDR2 is YFSETQ. V was clipped by 4 bases and J by 4 bases, with 15 bases between them. The chain's CDR3 is CASSAGTGSYNEQFF. In DNA form, the CDR3 reads TGCGCCAGCAGCGCCGGGACTGGGAGTTACAATGAGCAGTTCTTC.

The rearrangement uses TRBV27 and TRBJ1-5, with D possibly TRBD1 on 6 matching bases. V dropped 6 bases and J dropped 5 bases, with 11 bases sitting between them. This CDR3 has 13 residues. Germline V gives CDR1 MNHEY, CDR2 SMNVEV (reference sequence). The CDR3 protein is CASSQQGYQPQHF. As DNA, the CDR3 is TGTGCCAGCAGCCAACAGGGATATCAGCCCCAGCATTTT.

The rearrangement uses TRBV7-2 and TRBJ1-3, with D hard to call. In germline, CDR1 is SGHTA, CDR2 FQGNSA. The germline V and J ends were trimmed by 5 bases and 2 bases, with 13 bases remaining between them. The CDR3 length is 15 residues. Written as DNA, the CDR3 is TGTGCCAGCAGCATGGGCGGGGTGGCTGGAAACACCATATATTTT. Its protein product is CASSMGGVAGNTIYF.

The chain joins TRBV30 to TRBJ2-5; 8 positions agree with TRBD2. The ends lost 2 bases at V and 5 bases at J; junction bases unmatched: 7. This CDR3 contains 14 residues. CDR1 and CDR2 (germline): GTSNPN, SVGIG (reference sequence). CDR3 residues: CAWSLRGAGETQYF. For the CDR3, the DNA is TGTGCCTGGAGTTTGCGGGGGGCCGGGGAGACCCAGTACTTC.

As for this clone: The sample contains more than one DNA sequence encoding this CDR3. The chain joins TRBV6-5 to TRBJ1-1; D ambiguous. Looked up from germline, CDR1 is MNHEY and CDR2 is SVGAGI. The CDR3 is 14 amino acids. Between the trimmed V and J ends, which lost 0 bases and 1 base, there was a span of 6 bases. CDR3 protein: CASSYSRRNTEAFF. The CDR3 nucleotides are TGTGCCAGCAGTTACTCGAGGAGGAACACTGAAGCTTTCTTT.

This clone has only a few counts. V and J are TRBV29-1 and TRBJ1-2, with 8 positions matching TRBD1. The length of the CDR3 is 11 residues. Trimming removed 4 bases from V and 6 bases from J; junction bases left unmatched: 1. The germline V gene encodes CDR1 SQVTM and CDR2 ANQGSEA. The CDR3 bases are TGCAGCGTTGCACAGGGGGATGGCTACACCTTC. This sequence encodes CSVAQGDGYTF.

The chain has TRBV6-2 or TRBV6-3 and TRBJ2-5; tentative D call: TRBD2 (6 bases). CDR1 and CDR2 (germline): MNHEY, SVGEGT. The length of the CDR3 is 17 residues. V was clipped by 5 bases and J by 2 bases, with 21 bases between them. CDR3 in DNA: TGTGCCAGCAGTCTCACTACTGGGGGGAATGCTCAAGAGACCCAGTACTTC. As protein: CASSLTTGGNAQETQYF.

The rearrangement joins TRBV3-1 (or the pseudogene TRBV3-2) to TRBJ2-3; 8 bases line up with TRBD2. Germline-derived CDR1 and CDR2 are LGHDT and YNNKEL (reference sequence). The CDR3 totals 16 residues. V was pared by 3 bases and J by 2 bases, with 7 bases of the junction left unmatched. The DNA for the CDR3 is TGTGCCAGCAGCCACGGGGGGGCGGACTTCACAGATACGCAGTATTTT. It encodes CASSHGGADFTDTQYF.

The chain uses TRBV5-1 and TRBJ1-2; perhaps TRBD1 as D (6 bases). Germline lookup yields CDR1 SGHRS and CDR2 YFSETQ. The V end was cut by 4 bases, the J end by 8 bases, with 24 bases between. The CDR3 sequence is 16 residues long. DNA for the CDR3: TGCGCCAGCAGCCCGGCTCAAACAGGGATATCGAAGGGCTACACCTTC. Translating gives CASSPAQTGISKGYTF.

The chain is built from TRBV6-6 and TRBJ2-7, with 11 nucleotides matching TRBD2. Losses at the gene ends were 2 bases for V and 3 bases for J; bases not matched to a gene: 3. The germline gives CDR1 MNHNY, CDR2 SVGAGI (reference sequence). CDR3 length: 15 amino acids. The CDR3 region is CASSYGTSGSYEQYF. The CDR3 DNA follows: TGTGCCAGCAGTTACGGGACTAGCGGAAGCTACGAGCAGTACTTC.

The chain couples TRBV30 to TRBJ1-1, with 7 nucleotides matching TRBD1. From germline, CDR1 is GTSNPN and CDR2 SVGIG (reference sequence). The CDR3 has 13 residues. With 0 bases clipped from V and 5 bases from J, the junction kept 3 bases outside the gene matches. The chain's CDR3 is CAWSVQQGTEAFF. Written as DNA, the CDR3 is TGTGCCTGGAGTGTACAACAGGGGACTGAAGCTTTCTTT.

The genes are TRBV6-5 and TRBJ1-6, with unresolved D. From germline, CDR1 is MNHEY and CDR2 SVGAGI. The CDR3 consists of 16 residues. Trimming removed 2 bases from V and 5 bases from J, with 13 bases in between. The CDR3 loop reads CASSYRGEANNSPLHF. DNA for the CDR3: TGTGCCAGCAGTTACCGTGGAGAAGCCAATAATTCACCCCTCCACTTT.

The V gene is TRBV4-2, the J gene TRBJ2-3, with D hard to call. Germline V gives CDR1 LGHNA, CDR2 YNFKEQ. CDR3 length: 15 amino acids. Trimming removed 0 bases at V and 5 bases at J, with 12 bases between. The CDR3 here is CASSQDLLVGDTQYF. Here the CDR3 DNA reads TGTGCCAGCAGCCAAGATCTCCTAGTTGGAGATACGCAGTATTTT.

The chain carries TRBV5-6 and TRBJ2-3; D might be TRBD1 (6 bases). Between the trimmed V and J ends, which lost 0 bases and 2 bases, there was a span of 16 bases. CDR1 SGHDT and CDR2 YYEEEE come from the germline V gene. The CDR3 spans 17 residues. DNA for the CDR3: TGTGCCAGCAGCTTGGCCGCCAGGGGTAGGTTCACAGATACGCAGTATTTT. It is translated as CASSLAARGRFTDTQYF.

V gene TRBV6-5 combines with J gene TRBJ1-5; maybe TRBD1 (6 bases). CDR1 is MNHEY, CDR2 SVGAGI, per germline. This CDR3 region has 15 residues. Trimming took off 6 bases at V and 6 bases at J, with 18 bases between the two ends. DNA of the CDR3: TGTGCCAGCAGCCCCCGGGGGGGCCCCGGTCAGCCCCAGCATTTT. It codes for CASSPRGGPGQPQHF.